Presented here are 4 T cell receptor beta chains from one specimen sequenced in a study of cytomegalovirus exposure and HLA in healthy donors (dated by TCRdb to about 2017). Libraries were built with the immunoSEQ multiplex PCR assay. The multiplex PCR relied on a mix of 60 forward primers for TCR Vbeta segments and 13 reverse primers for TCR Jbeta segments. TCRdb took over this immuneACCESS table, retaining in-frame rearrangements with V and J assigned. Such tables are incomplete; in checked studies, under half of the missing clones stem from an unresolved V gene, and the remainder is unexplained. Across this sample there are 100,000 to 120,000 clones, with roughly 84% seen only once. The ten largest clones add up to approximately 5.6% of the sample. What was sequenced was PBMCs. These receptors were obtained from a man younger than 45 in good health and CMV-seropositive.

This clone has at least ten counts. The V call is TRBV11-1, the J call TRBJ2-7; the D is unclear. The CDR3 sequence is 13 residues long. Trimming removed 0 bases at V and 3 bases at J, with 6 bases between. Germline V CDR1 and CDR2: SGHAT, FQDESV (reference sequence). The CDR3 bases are TGTGCCAGCAGCTTAGCCACAGACTACGAGCAGTACTTC. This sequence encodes CASSLATDYEQYF. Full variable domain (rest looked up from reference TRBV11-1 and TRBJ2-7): EAEVAQSPRYKITEKSQAVAFWCDPISGHATLYWYRQILGQGPELLVQFQDESVVDDSQLPKDRFSAERLKGVDSTLKIQPAELGDSAMYLCASSLATDYEQYFGPGTRLTVT.

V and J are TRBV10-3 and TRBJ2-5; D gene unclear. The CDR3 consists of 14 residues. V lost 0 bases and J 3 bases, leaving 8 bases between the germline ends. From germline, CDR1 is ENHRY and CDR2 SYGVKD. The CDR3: CAISESAEKETQYF. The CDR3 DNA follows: TGTGCCATCAGTGAGTCGGCTGAAAAAGAGACCCAGTACTTC.

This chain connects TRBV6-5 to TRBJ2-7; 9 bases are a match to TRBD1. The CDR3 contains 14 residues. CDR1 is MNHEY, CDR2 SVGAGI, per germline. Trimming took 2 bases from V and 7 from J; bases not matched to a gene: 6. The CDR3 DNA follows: TGTGCCAGCAGTTACGGGACAGGGCAGGGTGAGCAGTACTTC. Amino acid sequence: CASSYGTGQGEQYF.

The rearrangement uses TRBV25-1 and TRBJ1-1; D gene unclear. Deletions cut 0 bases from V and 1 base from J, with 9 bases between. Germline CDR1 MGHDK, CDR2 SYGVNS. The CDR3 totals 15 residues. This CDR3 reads CASSEYGSGNTEAFF. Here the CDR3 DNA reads TGTGCCAGCAGTGAATATGGGTCGGGGAACACTGAAGCTTTCTTT.